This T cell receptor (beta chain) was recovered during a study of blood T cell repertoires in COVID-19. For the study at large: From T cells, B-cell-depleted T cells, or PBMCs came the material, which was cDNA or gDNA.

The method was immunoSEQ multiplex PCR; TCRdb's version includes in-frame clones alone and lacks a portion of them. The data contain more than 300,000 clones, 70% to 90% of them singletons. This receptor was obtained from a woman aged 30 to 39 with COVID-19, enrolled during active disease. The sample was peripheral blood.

The CDR3 nucleotides read TGTGCCTGGTCTAGGGACAGGGGTTCCCCCCTCCACTTT. It encodes CAWSRDRGSPLHF. The chain employs TRBV30 and TRBJ1-6; TRBD1 matches 10 bases. V shed 5 bases and J 13 bases; nucleotides not matched to a gene: 8. Per the germline V gene, CDR1 is GTSNPN and CDR2 is SVGIG (reference sequence). The CDR3 sequence is 13 residues long.